This paragraph covers one T cell receptor (beta chain) sequence. The antigen is not known. CD45RO/CCR7/CD25/CD127/CD95/CD27 staining was used to isolate CD4+ naive, central memory, regulatory and stem cell-like memory cells by sorting. The CDR3 is 14 residues long. The V end lost 6 bases, the J end lost 1 base, and 10 bases lay between the germline ends. CDR1 is MDHEN, CDR2 SYDVKM, per germline. This specimen belongs to a study of beta chain features in type 1 diabetes. Study outcomes and limitations: Moderately but significantly shorter TCRB CDR3s were found in Type 1 diabetes patients in all four CD4+ subsets.

Of the isolated RNA, all was reverse transcribed, and so the sequenced material was expressed TCRB transcripts. Only in-frame clones appear in the TCRdb table, and some are missing; sequencing was by immunoSEQ multiplex PCR. The repertoire includes some 700,000 clones, roughly 13% of them detected once, and about 0.02% sits in the top ten. The clonotype was recovered from a man aged 18 to 30 with type 1 diabetes. V and J are TRBV28 and TRBJ1-3; no reliable D call. The sample was naive CD4+ T cells from blood. The CDR3 nucleotides are TGTGCCAGCAGACCTCCGGGGTCTGGAAACACCATATATTTT. Translation: CASRPPGSGNTIYF.